The T cell receptor beta chain under discussion was sequenced for a study of blood T cell repertoires in COVID-19. The overall study: Samples came from the United States, Italy and Spain, spanning acute and convalescent COVID-19. PBMCs, B-cell-depleted T cells, or T cells provided the cDNA or gDNA that made up the material.

Under the authors' procedure: Estimates of nucleated cell counts were drawn from the amplification of reference gene primers. Only in-frame clones appear in the TCRdb table, and some are missing; sequencing was by immunoSEQ multiplex PCR. V and J calls and clone size follow that table, whereas D and trimming were derived from the DNA. The table shows 150,000 to 200,000 clones, with around 92% occurring only once. Seattle cases were enrolled at active infection and followed longitudinally. V was cut by 5 bases and J by 5 bases, with 8 bases left in between. This CDR3 contains 12 residues. From germline, CDR1 is SGHAT and CDR2 FQNNGV.

Sequencing was carried out using peripheral blood. The TCR was taken from a man aged 25 to 40 with COVID-19, enrolled during active disease. The chain recombines TRBV11-2 with TRBJ2-3, with a possible D match to TRBD2 (5 bases). The CDR3 DNA is TGTGCCAGCAGCCCCGGAGGAGATACGCAGTATTTT. This sequence encodes CASSPGGDTQYF.